The present T cell receptor beta chain was sequenced within a study of shared clonotypes between healthy human individuals. Trimming removed 5 bases at V and 0 bases at J, with 7 bases between. CDR1 and CDR2 from the germline V gene are MDHEN and SYDVKM. CDR3 length equals 13 residues. Naive CD8 cells comprised CD45RO-negative, CCR7-positively selected cells, excluding terminally differentiated effector memory CD45RA+ cells. Produced via immunoSEQ multiplex PCR; TCRdb's table is partial and in-frame only. The sample yields about 2 million clones, approximately 94% seen once. The chain recombines TRBV28 with TRBJ1-1; D unresolved. The sequenced material came from naive CD8+ T cells sorted from blood. The receptor's source is a man aged 18 to 35 in good health. The chain's CDR3 is CASSPDLNTEAFF. The CDR3 nucleotides are TGTGCCAGCAGTCCCGACTTGAACACTGAAGCTTTCTTT.